Following are 13 T cell receptor beta chains from one sample sequenced in a study of shared clonotypes between healthy human individuals (dated by TCRdb to about 2020). The library was made by the immunoSEQ multiplex PCR assay. Imported from immuneACCESS, the table was reduced by TCRdb to in-frame sequences with V and J called. These copies leave out some clones; in studies compared against another copy, an unresolved V gene accounts for under half, and the cause of the remainder is not known. Recorded for this sample are some 1 million clones; around 74% of them occurred a single time. The top ten hold 1.4% to 1.5% of the sample. Sample: memory CD4+ T cells sorted from blood. The cell subset or site label corresponds to: CD45RA-negative fraction. These receptors were obtained from a man between 18 and 29 years old in good health.

The gene calls are TRBV5-6 and TRBJ1-2; TRBD1 might be the D (5 bases). Germline CDR1 is SGHDT and CDR2 is YYEEEE. V lost 0 bases and J lost 5, with 17 bases in between. The CDR3 covers 16 residues. Here the CDR3 DNA reads TGTGCCAGCAGCTTGGCTCTAGGGGTTGCGAGGTATGGCTACACCTTC. Its protein is CASSLALGVARYGYTF.

The chain employs TRBV2 and TRBJ2-1; D unresolved. The CDR3 totals 15 residues. Trimming removed 2 bases at V and 6 bases at J, with 14 bases between. Germline loops: CDR1 SNHLY, CDR2 FYNNEI. The CDR3 protein is CASSERSRRINEQFF. The CDR3 DNA reads as TGTGCCAGCAGTGAAAGGTCTAGGAGAATCAATGAGCAGTTCTTC.

This clone appeared a single time. The J gene is TRBJ2-5, the V gene TRBV6-6, with 12 bases aligning to TRBD2. Looked up from germline, CDR1 is MNHNY and CDR2 is SVGAGI (reference sequence). V gave up 5 bases and J gave up 6 bases; unmatched junction bases: 10. This CDR3 is 16 amino acids long. CDR3 sequence (DNA): TGTGCCAGCAGTATAGGGCTAGCGGGGGGGCGGAAGACCCAGTACTTC. Its translation is CASSIGLAGGRKTQYF.

The chain couples TRBV5-6 to TRBJ1-4; D gene unclear. Germline assignment: CDR1 SGHDT and CDR2 YYEEEE. V dropped 0 bases and J dropped 4 bases, with 7 bases sitting between them. CDR3 length: 14 residues. This CDR3 is CASSLGQINEKLFF. CDR3 in DNA: TGTGCCAGCAGCTTGGGGCAGATTAATGAAAAACTGTTTTTT.

This clone appeared once. This chain connects TRBV5-8 to TRBJ2-7; the D gene is possibly TRBD1 (5 bases). The CDR3 covers 12 residues. From germline, CDR1 is SGHTS and CDR2 YDEGEE. Trimming took 0 bases from V and 6 from J, leaving 7 bases between them. The CDR3 spells CASSLGQSEQYF. Written as DNA, the CDR3 is TGTGCCAGCAGCTTGGGACAGTCCGAGCAGTACTTC.

This chain joins TRBV2 and TRBJ2-7; D is perhaps TRBD2 (6 bases). The CDR3 sequence is 14 residues long. In germline, CDR1 is SNHLY, CDR2 FYNNEI. Deletions cut 8 bases from V and 0 bases from J, with 14 bases between. The CDR3 spells CASAGTLSSYEQYF. CDR3 sequence (DNA): TGTGCCAGCGCCGGGACTCTGAGCTCCTACGAGCAGTACTTC.

The chain recombines TRBV5-4 with TRBJ2-7, with a tentative D call TRBD2 (7 bases). CDR1 and CDR2 (germline): SGHNT, YYREEE (reference sequence). CDR3 size: 14 residues. V was shortened by 1 base and J by 2 bases, with 10 bases between the two germline ends. In DNA form, the CDR3 reads TGTGCCAGCAGCTTGCGGGGGGCCACCTACGAGCAGTACTTC. Residues: CASSLRGATYEQYF.

This clone was observed many times. J is TRBJ1-5 and V is TRBV10-3; unclear D gene. Germline values: CDR1 ENHRY, CDR2 SYGVKD. Trimming stripped 10 bases from V and 0 bases from J, with 7 bases between. This CDR3 is built from 12 residues. The CDR3 region is CATGYSNQPQHF. As DNA, the CDR3 is TGTGCCACCGGGTATAGCAATCAGCCCCAGCATTTT.

The chain uses TRBV2 and TRBJ2-7; D remains ambiguous. V lost 5 bases, J lost 1 base, and 12 bases lay in between. Germline V gene sequence: CDR1 SNHLY, CDR2 FYNNEI. CDR3 size: 14 residues. The CDR3 DNA is TGTGCCAGCAGTCCGCGTGGCATATCCTACGAGCAGTACTTC. This codes for CASSPRGISYEQYF.

This clone was seen at least ten times. The genes are TRBV25-1 and TRBJ2-6; D gene unclear. Germline V lookup: CDR1 MGHDK, CDR2 SYGVNS. CDR3 length equals 14 residues. With 5 bases removed from V and 2 bases from J, the gap between germline ends came to 7 bases. This CDR3 is CASSRWAGANVLTF. The CDR3 region has the DNA TGTGCCAGCAGTCGGTGGGCTGGGGCCAACGTCCTGACTTTC.

The rearrangement links TRBV5-1 to TRBJ2-1, with TRBD1 identical over 8 bases. Germline CDR1 and CDR2: SGHRS and YFSETQ. Trimming removed 6 bases from V and 6 bases from J; junction bases left unmatched: 11. The CDR3 has 15 amino acids. Here the CDR3 DNA reads TGCGCCAGCACCCCAGGGTTAACAGGGGGCAATGAGCAGTTCTTC. Amino acids: CASTPGLTGGNEQFF.

Notes on this clone: The same CDR3 can be traced to other DNA sequences in this sample. V and J are TRBV10-1 and TRBJ1-2; TRBD1 might be the D (5 bases). The V end was cut by 0 bases, the J end by 8 bases, with 10 bases between. The CDR3 loop spans 13 amino acids. Germline V gives CDR1 WNHNN, CDR2 SYGVQD (reference sequence). DNA for the CDR3: TGCGCCAGCAGTGAGTCGAGGGGTGGCGGCTACACCTTC. This gives the protein CASSESRGGGYTF.

The CDR3 DNA reads TGTGCCAGCAGCTTAGGGGCTACTATCTTGAGCTCCTACAATGAGCAGTTCTTC. This gives the protein CASSLGATILSSYNEQFF. V usage is TRBV7-2 and J usage is TRBJ2-1; D gene unclear. Trimming stripped 1 base from V and 0 bases from J, with 16 bases between. Looked up from germline, CDR1 is SGHTA and CDR2 is FQGNSA. The CDR3 has 18 residues.